The rows below give T cell receptor beta chains drawn from one sample of a study of blood T cell repertoires in COVID-19. Assay: immunoSEQ multiplex PCR; the TCRdb copy retains only in-frame clones and omits some. This sample has approximately 300,000 clones, with 90% found just once. The sample consisted of PBMCs or T cells enriched from blood (not recorded which). The receptors were gathered from a man in his 60s who had recovered from COVID-19. Each CDR3 is given with its conserved first and last residue. D genes are given only for firm matches. Rows may omit the clone size; those that give it use once, few, many or a size class.

clone size,CDR3 length,D gene,J gene,V gene,CDR3 DNA,CDR3 protein
.,15,TRBD1,TRBJ1-5,TRBV28,TGTGCCAGCACCACCGGGACAGGGGGAAGTCAGCCCCAGCATTTT,CASTTGTGGSQPQHF
.,16,TRBD1,TRBJ1-1,TRBV28,TGTGCCAGCATCTTACAGGGGGCGCGAGTGAACACTGAAGCTTTCTTT,CASILQGARVNTEAFF
.,14,.,TRBJ2-2,TRBV11-2,TGTGCCAGCAGCCCCGGGACTTTCGGCGGGGAGCTGTTTTTT,CASSPGTFGGELFF
.,14,.,TRBJ2-2,TRBV29-1,TGCAGCGTTGAGCCCCGCGTAAACACCGGGGAGCTGTTTTTT,CSVEPRVNTGELFF
.,14,.,TRBJ1-1,TRBV3-1/TRBV3-2,TGTGCCAGCAGCCAAGATGCCGGGGGGTTTGAAGCTTTCTTT,CASSQDAGGFEAFF
.,14,.,TRBJ1-2,TRBV28,TGTGCCAGCGGGCCCAACCAAGCTAACTATGGCTACACCTTC,CASGPNQANYGYTF
once,13,.,TRBJ2-2,TRBV7-3,TGTGCCAGCAGCCCGACTAACACCGGGGAGCTGTTTTTT,CASSPTNTGELFF
.,14,.,TRBJ2-3,TRBV7-9,TGTGCCAGCAGCTTAATTAGCAACACAGATACGCAGTATTTT,CASSLISNTDTQYF
.,14,TRBD2,TRBJ2-7,TRBV27,TGTGCCAGCAGCGTACAGCGGGAGGGCTTCGAGCAGTACTTC,CASSVQREGFEQYF
.,16,TRBD2,TRBJ2-2,TRBV5-6,TGTGCCAGCAGCTTGTATAGCGGGGAGAACACCGGGGAGCTGTTTTTT,CASSLYSGENTGELFF
.,16,.,TRBJ2-1,TRBV6-1,TGTGCCAGCAGTGAATGGGGGACTGGAACCCTAAATGAGCAGTTCTTC,CASSEWGTGTLNEQFF
.,17,TRBD1,TRBJ2-5,TRBV4-1,TGCGCCAGCAGCCAAGAGGTACTCGGGACAGGGAAAGAGACCCAGTACTTC,CASSQEVLGTGKETQYF
.,15,TRBD1,TRBJ2-7,TRBV7-2,TGTGCCAGCAGCTTATCCTCGACAGGGCCTTACGAGCAGTACTTC,CASSLSSTGPYEQYF
once,15,TRBD2,TRBJ2-5,TRBV3-1/TRBV3-2,TGTGCCAGCAGTTGGTCTAGCGGGAGGGGCGAGACCCAGTACTTC,CASSWSSGRGETQYF
.,15,TRBD1,TRBJ2-2,TRBV11-1,TGTGCCAGCAGGACGGGGACAGGATGGTCCGGGGAGCTGTTTTTT,CASRTGTGWSGELFF
.,14,.,TRBJ1-2,TRBV5-1,TGCGCCAGCAGCTTGGCGAGACAGGCCTATGGCTACACCTTC,CASSLARQAYGYTF
.,16,TRBD2,TRBJ2-1,TRBV18,TGTGCCAGCTCACCATGGGGCGGGAGCTCCTACAATGAGCAGTTCTTC,CASSPWGGSSYNEQFF
.,16,TRBD1,TRBJ1-2,TRBV6-1,TGTGCCAGCAGGGAAAAACCCGGGACAGGGGTGGATGGCTACACCTTC,CASREKPGTGVDGYTF
once,12,.,TRBJ1-6,TRBV12-3/TRBV12-4,TGTGCCAGTTCCCGGGGGGGTTCACCCCTCCACTTT,CASSRGGSPLHF
.,15,.,TRBJ1-5,TRBV7-2,TGTGCCAGCAGCCTCAACAGGGTTTTTAATCAGCCCCAGCATTTT,CASSLNRVFNQPQHF
.,15,TRBD1,TRBJ1-2,TRBV5-1,TGCGCCAGCAGCATAAACAGGGGTGATTTCTATGGCTACACCTTC,CASSINRGDFYGYTF
.,13,.,TRBJ1-5,TRBV10-3,TGTGCCATCAGTGGCGAACCAAATCAGCCCCAGCATTTT,CAISGEPNQPQHF
.,13,.,TRBJ1-1,TRBV11-3,TGTGCCAGCAGCTTCGTACAGGGCACTGAAGCTTTCTTT,CASSFVQGTEAFF
.,15,TRBD2,TRBJ2-1,TRBV7-3,TGTGCCAGCAGCTTTAACGGGGGGGCGTACAATGAGCAGTTCTTC,CASSFNGGAYNEQFF
.,16,.,TRBJ2-1,TRBV6-5,TGTGCCAGCAGTTACGCTCGGGGGGCGCGGAACTCTGAGCAGTTCTTC,CASSYARGARNSEQFF
.,17,TRBD2,TRBJ2-1,TRBV13,TGTGCCAGCAGCTTATCAGTCTGGACTAGCGGGAACAATGAGCAGTTCTTC,CASSLSVWTSGNNEQFF
once,14,TRBD1,TRBJ1-2,TRBV5-1,TGCGCCAGCAGCCCGGGACAGTCTAACTATGGCTACACCTTC,CASSPGQSNYGYTF
.,16,TRBD2,TRBJ2-5,TRBV9,TGTGCCAGCAGCACCGGGACTAGCGGGAACCAAGAGACCCAGTACTTC,CASSTGTSGNQETQYF
.,15,TRBD1,TRBJ2-2,TRBV7-9,TGTGCCAGCAGACTAACAGGGGGACCCACCGGGGAGCTGTTTTTT,CASRLTGGPTGELFF
.,13,TRBD1,TRBJ1-2,TRBV12-3/TRBV12-4,TGTGCCAGCAGTGTATGGACAGGGGATGGCTACACCTTC,CASSVWTGDGYTF
few,15,TRBD1,TRBJ1-6,TRBV10-3,TGTGCCATCAGTGAGTCGACAGGGGATAATTCACCCCTCCACTTT,CAISESTGDNSPLHF
.,14,.,TRBJ1-2,TRBV6-2/TRBV6-3,TGTGCCAGCAGTTACTCGCGGGGGTACTATGGCTACACCTTC,CASSYSRGYYGYTF
few,15,TRBD1,TRBJ1-2,TRBV18,TGTGCCAGCTCACCTGGGACAGGGGATGGACGTGGCTACACCTTC,CASSPGTGDGRGYTF
.,16,.,TRBJ2-1,TRBV5-5,TGTGCCAGCAGCTTGGCACCCAGGGGACACTACAATGAGCAGTTCTTC,CASSLAPRGHYNEQFF
.,18,.,TRBJ1-5,TRBV19,TGTGCCAGTAGTATTAAGGCCTCGGAGGCTTATAGCAATCAGCCCCAGCATTTT,CASSIKASEAYSNQPQHF
.,17,.,TRBJ2-5,TRBV3-1/TRBV3-2,TGTGCCAGCAGCCAACGCGTCGTCGGGAGAAGTGGGGAGACCCAGTACTTC,CASSQRVVGRSGETQYF
.,14,.,TRBJ2-3,TRBV5-4,TGTGCCAGCAGCTCTGGGACACCTGGGGATACGCAGTATTTT,CASSSGTPGDTQYF
.,14,.,TRBJ2-2,TRBV19,TGTGCCAGTAAGGGTGCAGGGTATTCCGGGGAGCTGTTTTTT,CASKGAGYSGELFF
few,13,.,TRBJ2-7,TRBV7-2,TGTGCCAGCAGCCGCTCTACGAGTTACGAGCAGTACTTC,CASSRSTSYEQYF
.,16,TRBD1,TRBJ1-5,TRBV19,TGTGCCAGTAGTGCCCTGGAGTGGACAGGGGCTCAGCCCCAGCATTTT,CASSALEWTGAQPQHF
.,14,TRBD1,TRBJ1-4,TRBV19,TGTGCCAGCAAACACAGGGGGTTTGGTGAAAAACTGTTTTTT,CASKHRGFGEKLFF
.,14,TRBD2,TRBJ2-7,TRBV27,TGTGCCAGCAGTTCTTGGGGGGGACCCTACGAGCAGTACTTC,CASSSWGGPYEQYF
.,14,.,TRBJ2-5,TRBV30,TGTGCCTGGAGTCCTAACTCGTACCAAGAGACCCAGTACTTC,CAWSPNSYQETQYF
.,14,TRBD1,TRBJ2-2,TRBV29-1,TGCAGCCTCATGTGGGACAGCGTAACCGGGGAGCTGTTTTTT,CSLMWDSVTGELFF
.,16,TRBD1,TRBJ1-1,TRBV18,TGTGCCAGCTCAGGACAGGGGTACGGATCGAACACTGAAGCTTTCTTT,CASSGQGYGSNTEAFF
.,13,TRBD1,TRBJ1-1,TRBV6-1,TGTGCCAGCAGTGAACTACAGGGGACTGAAGCTTTCTTT,CASSELQGTEAFF
.,15,TRBD1,TRBJ2-7,TRBV27,TGTGCCAGCAGAGGAATACGGGACAGGGGAGACGAGCAGTACTTC,CASRGIRDRGDEQYF
.,13,.,TRBJ1-6,TRBV28,TGTGCCAGCACCCCCCAGGGGAATTCACCCCTCCACTTT,CASTPQGNSPLHF